The clone carrying this TCR beta chain was observed once. These data belong to a study of cytomegalovirus exposure and HLA in healthy donors. The assay was immunoSEQ multiplex PCR, and TCRdb's table has in-frame clones only and misses some. The sample gives some 170,000 clones, approximately 87% of which show up once; approximately 1.5% is in the top ten. Germline V gene data show CDR1 as LNHDA and CDR2 as SQIVND (reference sequence). Trimming cost V 5 bases and J 1 base, with 6 bases left between them. This CDR3 comprises 14 residues. The genes are TRBV19 and TRBJ1-6; D unresolved. Sequenced material: PBMCs. The TCR originated in a woman in her 30s in good health and CMV-seronegative. Here the CDR3 DNA reads TGTGCCAGTAGTTGGAGTTCCTATAATTCACCCCTCCACTTT. This gives the protein CASSWSSYNSPLHF.